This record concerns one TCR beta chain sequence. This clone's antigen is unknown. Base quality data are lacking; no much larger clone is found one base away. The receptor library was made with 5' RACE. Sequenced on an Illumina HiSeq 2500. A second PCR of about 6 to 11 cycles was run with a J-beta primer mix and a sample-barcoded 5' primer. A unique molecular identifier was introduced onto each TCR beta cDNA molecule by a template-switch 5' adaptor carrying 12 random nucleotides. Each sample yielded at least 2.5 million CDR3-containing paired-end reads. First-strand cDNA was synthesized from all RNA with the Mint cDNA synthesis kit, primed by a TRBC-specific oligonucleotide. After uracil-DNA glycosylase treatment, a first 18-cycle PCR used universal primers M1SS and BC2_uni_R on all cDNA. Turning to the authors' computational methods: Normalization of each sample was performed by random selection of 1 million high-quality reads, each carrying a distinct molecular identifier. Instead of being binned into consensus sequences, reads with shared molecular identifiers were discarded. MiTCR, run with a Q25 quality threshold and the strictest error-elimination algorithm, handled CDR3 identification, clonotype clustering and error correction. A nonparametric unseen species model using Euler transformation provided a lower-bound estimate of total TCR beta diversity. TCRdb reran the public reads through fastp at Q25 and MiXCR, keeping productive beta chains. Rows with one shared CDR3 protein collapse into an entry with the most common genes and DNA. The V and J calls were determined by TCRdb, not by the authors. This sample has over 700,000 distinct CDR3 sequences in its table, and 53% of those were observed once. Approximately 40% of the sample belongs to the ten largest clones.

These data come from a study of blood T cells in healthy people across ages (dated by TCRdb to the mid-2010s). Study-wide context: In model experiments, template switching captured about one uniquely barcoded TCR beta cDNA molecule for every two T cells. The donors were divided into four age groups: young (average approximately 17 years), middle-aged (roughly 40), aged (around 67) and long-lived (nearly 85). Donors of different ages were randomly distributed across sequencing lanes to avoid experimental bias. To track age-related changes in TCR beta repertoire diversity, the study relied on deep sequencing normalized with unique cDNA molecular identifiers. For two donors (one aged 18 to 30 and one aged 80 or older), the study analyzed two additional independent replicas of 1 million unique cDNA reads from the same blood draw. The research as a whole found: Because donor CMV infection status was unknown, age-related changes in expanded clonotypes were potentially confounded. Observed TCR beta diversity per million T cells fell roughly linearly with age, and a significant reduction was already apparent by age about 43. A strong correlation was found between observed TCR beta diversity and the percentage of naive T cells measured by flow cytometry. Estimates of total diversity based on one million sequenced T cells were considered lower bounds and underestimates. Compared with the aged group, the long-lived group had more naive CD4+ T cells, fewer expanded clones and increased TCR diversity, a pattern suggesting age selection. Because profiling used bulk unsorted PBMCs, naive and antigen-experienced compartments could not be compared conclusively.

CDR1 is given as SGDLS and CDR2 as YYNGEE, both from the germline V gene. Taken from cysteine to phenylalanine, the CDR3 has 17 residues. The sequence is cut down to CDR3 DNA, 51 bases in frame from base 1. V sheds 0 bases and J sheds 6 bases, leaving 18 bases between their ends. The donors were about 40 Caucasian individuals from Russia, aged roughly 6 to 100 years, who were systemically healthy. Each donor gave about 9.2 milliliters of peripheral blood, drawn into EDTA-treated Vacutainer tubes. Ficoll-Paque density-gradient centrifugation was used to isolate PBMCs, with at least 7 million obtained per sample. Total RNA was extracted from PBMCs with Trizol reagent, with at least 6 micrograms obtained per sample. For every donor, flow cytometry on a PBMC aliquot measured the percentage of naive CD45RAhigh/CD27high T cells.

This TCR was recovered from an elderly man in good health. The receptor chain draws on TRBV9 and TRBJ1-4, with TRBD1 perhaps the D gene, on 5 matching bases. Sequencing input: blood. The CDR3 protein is CASSVGYSPLGDEKLFF. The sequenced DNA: TGTGCCAGCAGCGTAGGGTACAGCCCTTTAGGGGATGAAAAACTGTTTTTT.